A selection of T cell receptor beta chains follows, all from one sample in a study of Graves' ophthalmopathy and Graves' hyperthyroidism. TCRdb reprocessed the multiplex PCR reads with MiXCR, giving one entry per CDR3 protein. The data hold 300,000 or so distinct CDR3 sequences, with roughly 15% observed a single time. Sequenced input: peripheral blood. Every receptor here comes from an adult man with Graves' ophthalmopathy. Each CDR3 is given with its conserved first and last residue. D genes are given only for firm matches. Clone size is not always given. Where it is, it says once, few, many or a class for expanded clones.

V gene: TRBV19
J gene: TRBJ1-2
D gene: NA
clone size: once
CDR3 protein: CASGGQGLRGYTF
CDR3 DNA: TGTGCCAGCGGAGGGCAGGGTTTGCGTGGCTACACCTTC

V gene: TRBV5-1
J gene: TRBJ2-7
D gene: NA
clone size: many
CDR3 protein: CASSLAARSYEQYF
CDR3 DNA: TGCGCCAGCAGCTTGGCCGCGCGGAGCTACGAGCAGTACTTC

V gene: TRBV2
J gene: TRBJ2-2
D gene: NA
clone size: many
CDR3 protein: CASNYRSRELFF
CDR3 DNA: TGTGCCAGCAACTACAGGAGCCGGGAGCTGTTTTTT

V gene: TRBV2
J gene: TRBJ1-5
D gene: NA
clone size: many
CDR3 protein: CASSEALNRGKGVNQPQHF
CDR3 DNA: TGTGCCAGCAGTGAAGCGCTTAATCGGGGTAAGGGGGTCAATCAGCCCCAGCATTTT

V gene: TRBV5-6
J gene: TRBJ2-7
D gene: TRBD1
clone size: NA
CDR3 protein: CASTRGGTGHYEQYF
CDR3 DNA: TGTGCCAGCACCCGTGGCGGGACAGGGCACTACGAGCAGTACTTC

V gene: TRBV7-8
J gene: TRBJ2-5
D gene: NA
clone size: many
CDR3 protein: CAGGAGYEETQYF
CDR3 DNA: TGTGCCGGGGGGGCGGGATATGAAGAGACCCAGTACTTC

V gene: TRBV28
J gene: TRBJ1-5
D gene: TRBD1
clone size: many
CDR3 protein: CASVRDRGMNRVGQPQHF
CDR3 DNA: TGTGCCAGCGTCCGGGACAGGGGGATGAATAGGGTCGGTCAGCCCCAGCATTTT

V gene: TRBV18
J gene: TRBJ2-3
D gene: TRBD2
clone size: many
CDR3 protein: CASSPRSSGGTDTQYF
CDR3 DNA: TGTGCCAGCTCACCACGGTCTAGCGGGGGCACAGATACGCAGTATTTT

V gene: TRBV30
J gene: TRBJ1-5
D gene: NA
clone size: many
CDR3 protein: CAWSPGWTHNQPQHF
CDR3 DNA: TGTGCCTGGAGTCCGGGATGGACCCACAATCAGCCCCAGCATTTT

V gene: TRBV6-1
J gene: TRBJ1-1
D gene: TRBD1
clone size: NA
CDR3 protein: CASSIGQGGEAFF
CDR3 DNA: TGTGCCAGCAGTATTGGACAGGGAGGGGAAGCTTTCTTT

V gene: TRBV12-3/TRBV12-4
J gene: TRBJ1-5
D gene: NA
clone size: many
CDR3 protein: CASSQDQPQHF
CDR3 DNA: TGTGCCAGCAGCCAAGATCAGCCCCAGCATTTT

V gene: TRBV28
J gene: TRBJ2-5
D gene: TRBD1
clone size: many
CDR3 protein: CASSFGTAQETQYF
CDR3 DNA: TGTGCCAGCAGTTTCGGGACAGCCCAAGAGACCCAGTACTTC

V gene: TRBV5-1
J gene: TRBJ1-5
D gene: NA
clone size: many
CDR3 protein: CASSLSGARNQPQHF
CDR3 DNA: TGCGCCAGCAGCTTGAGTGGGGCACGCAATCAGCCCCAGCATTTT

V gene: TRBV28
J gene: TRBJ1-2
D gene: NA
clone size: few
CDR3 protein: CASSLGSGGDGYTF
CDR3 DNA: TGTGCCAGCAGTTTAGGGAGCGGGGGGGACGGCTACACCTTC

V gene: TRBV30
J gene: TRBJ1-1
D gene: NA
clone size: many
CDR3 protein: CAWSAWSLMNTEAFF
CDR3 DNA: TGTGCCTGGAGTGCCTGGAGTCTTATGAACACTGAAGCTTTCTTT

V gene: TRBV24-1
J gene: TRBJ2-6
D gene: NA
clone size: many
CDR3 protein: CATSDPGYGANVLTF
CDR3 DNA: TGTGCCACCAGTGACCCAGGTTACGGGGCCAACGTCCTGACTTTC

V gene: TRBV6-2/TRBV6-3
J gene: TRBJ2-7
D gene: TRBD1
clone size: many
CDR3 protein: CASSRGQGYEQYF
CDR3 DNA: TGTGCCAGCAGCCGCGGACAGGGGTACGAGCAGTACTTC

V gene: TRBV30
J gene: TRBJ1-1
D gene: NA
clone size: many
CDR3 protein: CAWSTGRAEAFF
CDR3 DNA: TGTGCCTGGAGTACAGGGAGGGCTGAAGCTTTCTTT

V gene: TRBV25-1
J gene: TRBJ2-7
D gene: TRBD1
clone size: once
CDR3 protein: CASSGPGGLGEQYF
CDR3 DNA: TGTGCCAGCAGTGGCCCAGGGGGATTGGGCGAGCAGTACTTC

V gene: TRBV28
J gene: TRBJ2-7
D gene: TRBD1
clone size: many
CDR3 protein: CASSLSGTGLSSEQYF
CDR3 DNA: TGTGCCAGCAGTTTATCCGGGACAGGGTTGTCGTCCGAGCAGTACTTC

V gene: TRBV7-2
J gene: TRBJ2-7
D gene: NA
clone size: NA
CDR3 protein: CASSPTFGGSYEQYF
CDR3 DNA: TGTGCCAGCTCACCTACGTTCGGGGGATCCTACGAGCAGTACTTC

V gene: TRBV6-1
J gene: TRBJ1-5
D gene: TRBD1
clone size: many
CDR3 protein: CASSDAQGYSNQPQHF
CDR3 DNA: TGTGCCAGCAGTGATGCACAGGGGTACAGCAATCAGCCCCAGCATTTT

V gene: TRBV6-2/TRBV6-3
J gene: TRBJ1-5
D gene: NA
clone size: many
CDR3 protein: CASSYWDNQPQHF
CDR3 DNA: TGTGCCAGCAGTTACTGGGACAATCAGCCCCAGCATTTT

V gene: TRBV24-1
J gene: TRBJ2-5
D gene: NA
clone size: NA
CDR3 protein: CATSDPRIGGTETQYF
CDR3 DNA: TGTGCCACCAGTGACCCCCGTATTGGTGGCACGGAGACCCAGTACTTC

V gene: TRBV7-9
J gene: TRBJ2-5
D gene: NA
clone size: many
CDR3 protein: CASSFTGEETQYF
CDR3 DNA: TGTGCCAGCAGCTTTACGGGAGAAGAGACCCAGTACTTC

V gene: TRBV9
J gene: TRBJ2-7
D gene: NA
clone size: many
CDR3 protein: CASSVGVGTYEQYF
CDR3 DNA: TGTGCCAGCAGCGTAGGGGTCGGAACCTACGAGCAGTACTTC

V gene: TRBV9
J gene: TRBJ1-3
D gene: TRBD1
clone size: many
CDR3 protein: CASSPPGQGSAGNTIYF
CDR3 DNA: TGTGCCAGCAGCCCGCCGGGACAGGGATCGGCTGGAAACACCATATATTTT

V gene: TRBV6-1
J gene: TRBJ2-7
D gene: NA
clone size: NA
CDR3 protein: CASGPRGSYEQYF
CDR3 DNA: TGTGCCAGCGGGCCCCGGGGCTCCTACGAGCAGTACTTC

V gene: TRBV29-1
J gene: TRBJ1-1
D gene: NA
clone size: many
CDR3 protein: CSVEDSQRRDTEAFF
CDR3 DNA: TGCAGCGTTGAAGATTCTCAGCGGCGGGACACTGAAGCTTTCTTT

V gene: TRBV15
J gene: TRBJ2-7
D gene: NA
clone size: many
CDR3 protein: CATSKTQGSYEQYF
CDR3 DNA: TGTGCCACCAGCAAAACGCAGGGGAGCTACGAGCAGTACTTC

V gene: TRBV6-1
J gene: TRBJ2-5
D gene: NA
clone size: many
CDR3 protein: CASSKRPRGETQYF
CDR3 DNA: TGTGCCAGCAGCAAGCGCCCCCGGGGCGAGACCCAGTACTTC

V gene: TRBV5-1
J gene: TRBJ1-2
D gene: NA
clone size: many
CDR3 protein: CASSSEDREIGYTF
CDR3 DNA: TGCGCCAGCAGTTCTGAGGACCGGGAGATTGGCTACACCTTC

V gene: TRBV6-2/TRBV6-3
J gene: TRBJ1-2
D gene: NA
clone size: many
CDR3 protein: CASSSELRNYGYTF
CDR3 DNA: TGTGCCAGCAGTTCCGAGTTGAGGAACTATGGCTACACCTTC

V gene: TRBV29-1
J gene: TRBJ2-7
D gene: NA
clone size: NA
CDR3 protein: CSVEKTYEQYF
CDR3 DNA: TGCAGCGTTGAAAAAACCTACGAGCAGTACTTC

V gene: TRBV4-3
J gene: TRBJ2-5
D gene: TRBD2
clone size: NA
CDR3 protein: CASSSGTSARGYQETQYF
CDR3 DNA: TGCGCCAGCAGTTCAGGGACTAGCGCGAGGGGGTACCAAGAGACCCAGTACTTC

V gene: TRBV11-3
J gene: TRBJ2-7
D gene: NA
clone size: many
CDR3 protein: CASSLEASSEQYF
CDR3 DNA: TGTGCCAGCAGCTTAGAAGCTAGCAGCGAGCAGTACTTC

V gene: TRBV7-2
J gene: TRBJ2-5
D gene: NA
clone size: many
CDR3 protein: CASRRVVETQYF
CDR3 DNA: TGTGCCAGCAGACGGGTGGTAGAGACCCAGTACTTC

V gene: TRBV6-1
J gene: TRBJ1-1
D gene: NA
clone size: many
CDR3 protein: CASSEAWVRTEAFF
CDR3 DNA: TGTGCCAGCAGTGAAGCCTGGGTTAGGACTGAAGCTTTCTTT

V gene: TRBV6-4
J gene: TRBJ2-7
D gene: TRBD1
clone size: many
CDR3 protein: CAMTRTGGTYEQYF
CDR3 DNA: TGTGCCATGACCCGGACAGGCGGTACCTACGAGCAGTACTTC

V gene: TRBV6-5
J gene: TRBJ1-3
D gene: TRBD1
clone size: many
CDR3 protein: CASSLDRGGGNTIYF
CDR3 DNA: TGTGCCAGCAGTCTCGACAGGGGAGGCGGAAACACCATATATTTT

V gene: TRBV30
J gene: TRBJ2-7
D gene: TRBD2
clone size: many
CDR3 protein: CAWSLGEGNEQYF
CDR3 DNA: TGTGCCTGGAGTCTGGGGGAGGGAAACGAGCAGTACTTC

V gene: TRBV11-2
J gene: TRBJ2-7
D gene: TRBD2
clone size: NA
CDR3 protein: CASSLGLPLIGYEQYF
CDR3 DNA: TGTGCCAGCAGCTTGGGACTACCTTTAATCGGCTACGAGCAGTACTTC

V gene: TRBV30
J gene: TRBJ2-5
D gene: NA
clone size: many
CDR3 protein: CAWNPDPLTWETQYF
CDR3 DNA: TGTGCCTGGAACCCCGACCCCCTGACCTGGGAGACCCAGTACTTC

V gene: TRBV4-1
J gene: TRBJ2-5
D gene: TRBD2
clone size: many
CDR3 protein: CASSYSGTSGQETQYF
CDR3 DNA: TGCGCCAGCAGCTACTCCGGGACTAGCGGACAAGAGACCCAGTACTTC

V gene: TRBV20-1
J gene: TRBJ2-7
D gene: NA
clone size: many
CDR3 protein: CSAPSLWGGFYEQYF
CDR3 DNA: TGCAGTGCCCCTTCCCTCTGGGGGGGCTTTTACGAGCAGTACTTC

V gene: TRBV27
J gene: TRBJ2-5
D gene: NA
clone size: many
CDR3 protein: CASSLRLGETQYF
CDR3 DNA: TGTGCCAGCAGTTTAAGGCTCGGGGAGACCCAGTACTTC

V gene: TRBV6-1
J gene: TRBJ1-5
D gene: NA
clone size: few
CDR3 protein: CASSESEIEARHF
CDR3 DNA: TGTGCCAGCAGTGAAAGTGAGATCGAGGCTCGGCATTTT

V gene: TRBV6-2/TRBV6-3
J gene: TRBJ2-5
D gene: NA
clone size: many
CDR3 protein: CASSYGPVGGQETQYF
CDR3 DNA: TGTGCCAGCAGTTACGGACCCGTTGGGGGCCAAGAGACCCAGTACTTC

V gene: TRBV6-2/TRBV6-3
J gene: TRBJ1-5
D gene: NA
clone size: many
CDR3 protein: CASSTSRAQPQHF
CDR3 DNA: TGTGCCAGCAGTACGAGCAGGGCTCAGCCCCAGCATTTT

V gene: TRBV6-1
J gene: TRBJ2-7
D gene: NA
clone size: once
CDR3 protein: CASSERQRSSYEQYF
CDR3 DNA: TGTGCCAGCAGTGAGAGGCAGAGGAGCTCCTACGAGCAGTACTTC

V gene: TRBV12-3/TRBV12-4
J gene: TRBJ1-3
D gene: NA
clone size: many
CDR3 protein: CATPREYGNTIYF
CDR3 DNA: TGTGCCACCCCGAGGGAATATGGAAACACCATATATTTT

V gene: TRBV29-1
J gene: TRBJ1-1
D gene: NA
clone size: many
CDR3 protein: CSVRPMNTEAFF
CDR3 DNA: TGCAGCGTTCGTCCAATGAACACTGAAGCTTTCTTT

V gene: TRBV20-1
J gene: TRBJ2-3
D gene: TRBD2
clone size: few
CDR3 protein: CSARGTSGDLAGGAHDTQYF
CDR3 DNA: TGCAGTGCACGGGGGACTAGCGGGGATCTCGCAGGTGGCGCACATGATACGCAGTATTTT